This entry features one T cell receptor (beta chain) sequence. As yet, its antigen is unknown. This sample is drawn from a study of follicular helper T cells after annual influenza vaccination. As for time point: 2015-2016 season, 7 days after influenza vaccination. CDR3 length: 11 residues. V was clipped by 5 bases and J by 3 bases, with 5 bases between them. Germline CDR1 SGHRS, CDR2 YFSETQ. Libraries were prepared by immunoSEQ multiplex PCR; TCRdb keeps only in-frame clonotypes and omits some of them. Here the sample spans 7,300 or so clones, roughly 83% being singletons. General study findings and limits: Plasmablast frequency change correlated with clonality change in ICOS+CD38+ cTfh.

Material: CXCR5+ CD38- circulating T follicular helper cells from blood, obtained 7 days after influenza vaccination. As to subset: circulating Tfh, non-naive CD4+CXCR5+PD-1+ (ICOS+CD38+ or ICOS-CD38-). This sequence was found in an adult who received the influenza vaccine. The V gene is TRBV5-1, the J gene TRBJ2-5; D is unresolved. In DNA form, the CDR3 reads TGCGCCAGCAGTCGCGAAGAGACCCAGTACTTC. This encodes CASSREETQYF.